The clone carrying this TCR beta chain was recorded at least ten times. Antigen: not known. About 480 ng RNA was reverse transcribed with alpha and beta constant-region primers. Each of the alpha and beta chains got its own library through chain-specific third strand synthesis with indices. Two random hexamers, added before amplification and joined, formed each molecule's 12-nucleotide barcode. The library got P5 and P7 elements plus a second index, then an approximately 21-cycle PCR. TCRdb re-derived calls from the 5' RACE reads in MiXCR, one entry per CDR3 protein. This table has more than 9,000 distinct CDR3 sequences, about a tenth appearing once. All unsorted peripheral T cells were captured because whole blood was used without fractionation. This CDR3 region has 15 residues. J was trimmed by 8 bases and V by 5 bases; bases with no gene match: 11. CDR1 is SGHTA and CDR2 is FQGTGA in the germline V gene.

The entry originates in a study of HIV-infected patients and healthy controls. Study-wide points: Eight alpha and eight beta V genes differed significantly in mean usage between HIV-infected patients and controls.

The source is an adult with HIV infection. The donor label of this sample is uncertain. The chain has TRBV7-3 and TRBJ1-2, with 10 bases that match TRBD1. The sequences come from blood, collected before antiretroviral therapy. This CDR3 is CASSPFGGTGEGYTF. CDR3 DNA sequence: TGTGCCAGCAGCCCCTTTGGCGGGACAGGGGAGGGCTACACCTTC. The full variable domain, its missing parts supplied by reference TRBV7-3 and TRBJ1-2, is GAGVSQTPSNKVTEKGKYVELRCDPISGHTALYWYRQSLGQGPEFLIYFQGTGAADDSGLPNDRFFAVRPEGSVSTLKIQRTERGDSAVYLCASSPFGGTGEGYTFGSGTRLTVV.